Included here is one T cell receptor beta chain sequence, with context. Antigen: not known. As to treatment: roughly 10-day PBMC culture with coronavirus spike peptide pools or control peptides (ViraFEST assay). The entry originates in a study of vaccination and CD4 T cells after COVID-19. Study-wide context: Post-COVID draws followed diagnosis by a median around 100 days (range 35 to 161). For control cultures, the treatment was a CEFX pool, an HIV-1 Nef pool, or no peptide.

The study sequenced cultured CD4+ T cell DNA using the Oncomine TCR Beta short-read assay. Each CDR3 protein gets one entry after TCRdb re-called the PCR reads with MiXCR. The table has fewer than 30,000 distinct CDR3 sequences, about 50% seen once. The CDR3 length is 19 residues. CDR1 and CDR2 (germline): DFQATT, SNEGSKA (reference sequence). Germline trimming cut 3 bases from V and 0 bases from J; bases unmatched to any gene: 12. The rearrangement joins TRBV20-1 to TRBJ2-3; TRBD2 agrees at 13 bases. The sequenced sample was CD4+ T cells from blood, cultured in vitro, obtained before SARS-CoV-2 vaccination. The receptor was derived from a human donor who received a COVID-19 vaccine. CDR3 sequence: CSASRGTGTSGDSTDTQYF. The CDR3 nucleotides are TGCAGTGCTAGTAGGGGGACCGGGACTAGCGGGGATAGCACAGATACGCAGTATTTT.